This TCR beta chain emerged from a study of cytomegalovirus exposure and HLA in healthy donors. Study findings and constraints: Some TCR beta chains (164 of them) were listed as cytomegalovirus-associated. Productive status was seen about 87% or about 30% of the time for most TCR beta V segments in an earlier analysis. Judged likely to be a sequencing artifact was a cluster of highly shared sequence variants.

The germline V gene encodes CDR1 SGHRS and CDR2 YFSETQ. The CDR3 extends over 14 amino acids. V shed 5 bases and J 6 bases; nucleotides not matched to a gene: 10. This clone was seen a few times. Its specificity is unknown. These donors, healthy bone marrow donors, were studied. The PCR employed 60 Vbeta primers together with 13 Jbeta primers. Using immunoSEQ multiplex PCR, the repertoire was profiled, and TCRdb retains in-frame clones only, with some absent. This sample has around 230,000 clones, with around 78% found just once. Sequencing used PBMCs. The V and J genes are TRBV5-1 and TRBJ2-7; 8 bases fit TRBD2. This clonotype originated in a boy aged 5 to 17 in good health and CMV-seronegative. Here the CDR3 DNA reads TGCGCCAGCAGTTTAACTAGCGGACCCGTCGAGCAGTACTTC. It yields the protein CASSLTSGPVEQYF.